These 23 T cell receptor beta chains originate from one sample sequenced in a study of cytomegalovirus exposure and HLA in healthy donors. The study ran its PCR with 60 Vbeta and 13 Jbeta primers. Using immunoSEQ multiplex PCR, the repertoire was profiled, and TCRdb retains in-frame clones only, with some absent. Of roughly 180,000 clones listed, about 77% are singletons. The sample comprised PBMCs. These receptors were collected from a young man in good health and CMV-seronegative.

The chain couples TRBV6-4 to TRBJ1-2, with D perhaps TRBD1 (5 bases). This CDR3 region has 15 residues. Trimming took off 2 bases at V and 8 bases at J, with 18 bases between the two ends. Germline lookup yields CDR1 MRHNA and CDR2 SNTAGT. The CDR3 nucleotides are TGTGCCAGCAGTGACACCTCGCAGGGAACTACAGGCTACACCTTC. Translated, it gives CASSDTSQGTTGYTF.

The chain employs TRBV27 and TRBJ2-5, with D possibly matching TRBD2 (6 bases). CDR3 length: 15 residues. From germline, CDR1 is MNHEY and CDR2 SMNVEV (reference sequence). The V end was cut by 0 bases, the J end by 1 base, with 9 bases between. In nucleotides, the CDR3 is TGTGCCAGCAGTTTATCGGGACTCCGCCAAGAGACCCAGTACTTC. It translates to CASSLSGLRQETQYF.

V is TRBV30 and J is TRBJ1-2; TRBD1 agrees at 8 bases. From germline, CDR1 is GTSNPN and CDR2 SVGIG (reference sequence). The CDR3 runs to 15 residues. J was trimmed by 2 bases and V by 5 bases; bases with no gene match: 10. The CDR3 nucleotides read TGTGCCTGGGGGATCCGGACAGGGCTCAACTATGGCTACACCTTC. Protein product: CAWGIRTGLNYGYTF.

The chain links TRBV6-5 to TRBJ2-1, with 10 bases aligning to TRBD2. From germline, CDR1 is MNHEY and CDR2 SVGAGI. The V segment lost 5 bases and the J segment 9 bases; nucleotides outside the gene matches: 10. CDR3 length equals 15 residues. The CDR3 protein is CASSRAAGGPGEQFF. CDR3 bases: TGTGCCAGCAGTAGGGCAGCGGGAGGGCCGGGTGAGCAGTTCTTC.

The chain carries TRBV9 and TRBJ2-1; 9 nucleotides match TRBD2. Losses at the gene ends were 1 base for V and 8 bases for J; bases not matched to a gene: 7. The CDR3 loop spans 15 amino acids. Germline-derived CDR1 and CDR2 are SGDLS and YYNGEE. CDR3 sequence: CASSVSTSGPHEQFF. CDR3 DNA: TGTGCCAGCAGCGTAAGTACTAGCGGGCCTCATGAGCAGTTCTTC.

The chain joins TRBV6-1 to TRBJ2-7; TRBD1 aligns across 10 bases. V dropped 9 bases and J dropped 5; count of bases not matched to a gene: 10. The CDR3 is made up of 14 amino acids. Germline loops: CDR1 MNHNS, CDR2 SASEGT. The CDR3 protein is CARRRDRGLHEQYF. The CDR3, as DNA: TGTGCCAGGAGGAGGGACAGGGGTTTACACGAGCAGTACTTC.

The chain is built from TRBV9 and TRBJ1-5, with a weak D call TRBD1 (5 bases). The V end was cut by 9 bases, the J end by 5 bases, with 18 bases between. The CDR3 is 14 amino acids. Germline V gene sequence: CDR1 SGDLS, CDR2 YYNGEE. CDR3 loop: CATKVQGWDQPQHF. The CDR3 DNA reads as TGTGCCACCAAGGTTCAGGGATGGGATCAGCCCCAGCATTTT.

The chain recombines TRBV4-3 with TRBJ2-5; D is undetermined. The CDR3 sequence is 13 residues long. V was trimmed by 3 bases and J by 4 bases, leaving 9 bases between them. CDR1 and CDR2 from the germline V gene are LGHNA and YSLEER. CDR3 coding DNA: TGCGCCAGCAGCCAGTCCCCCGGAGAGACCCAGTACTTC. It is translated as CASSQSPGETQYF.

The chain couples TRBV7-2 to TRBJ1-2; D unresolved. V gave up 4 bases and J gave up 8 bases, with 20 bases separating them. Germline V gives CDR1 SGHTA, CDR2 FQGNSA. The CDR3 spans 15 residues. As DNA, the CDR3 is TGTGCCAGCAGCTCCGGGGATCAGGTCATGGGAGGCTACACCTTC. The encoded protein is CASSSGDQVMGGYTF.

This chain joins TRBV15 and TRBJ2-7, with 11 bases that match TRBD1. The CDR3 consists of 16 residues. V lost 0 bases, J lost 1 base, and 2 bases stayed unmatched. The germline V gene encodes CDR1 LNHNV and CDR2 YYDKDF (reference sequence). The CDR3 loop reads CATSREDRGLSYEQYF. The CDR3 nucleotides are TGTGCCACCAGCAGAGAGGACAGGGGGCTATCCTACGAGCAGTACTTC.

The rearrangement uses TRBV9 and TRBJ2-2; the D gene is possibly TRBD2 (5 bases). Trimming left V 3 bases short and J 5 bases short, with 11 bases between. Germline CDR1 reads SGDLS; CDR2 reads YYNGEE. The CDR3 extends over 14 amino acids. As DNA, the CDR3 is TGTGCCAGCAGCGAGGGTACGGGGACCGGGGAGCTGTTTTTT. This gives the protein CASSEGTGTGELFF.

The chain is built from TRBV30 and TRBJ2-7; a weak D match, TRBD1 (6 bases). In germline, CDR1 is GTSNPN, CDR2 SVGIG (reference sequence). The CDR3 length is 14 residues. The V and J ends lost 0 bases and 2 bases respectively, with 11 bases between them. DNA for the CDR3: TGTGCCTGGAGTGTAAACAGGGCTACCTACGAGCAGTACTTC. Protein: CAWSVNRATYEQYF.

CDR3 DNA sequence: TGCGCCAGCAGCCAGGGACAGGGCATAGGGTCAACTAATGAAAAACTGTTTTTT. Protein: CASSQGQGIGSTNEKLFF. The chain joins TRBV4-3 to TRBJ1-4; 9 bases are shared with TRBD1. The length of the CDR3 is 18 residues. Germline V gene sequence: CDR1 LGHNA, CDR2 YSLEER. Trimming cost V 3 bases and J 0 bases; bases outside gene matches: 8.

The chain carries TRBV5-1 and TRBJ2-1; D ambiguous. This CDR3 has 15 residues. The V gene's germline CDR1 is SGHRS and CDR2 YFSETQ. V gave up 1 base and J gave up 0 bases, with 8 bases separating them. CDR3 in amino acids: CASSLNRFSYNEQFF. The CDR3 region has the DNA TGCGCCAGCAGCTTGAACCGGTTCTCCTACAATGAGCAGTTCTTC.

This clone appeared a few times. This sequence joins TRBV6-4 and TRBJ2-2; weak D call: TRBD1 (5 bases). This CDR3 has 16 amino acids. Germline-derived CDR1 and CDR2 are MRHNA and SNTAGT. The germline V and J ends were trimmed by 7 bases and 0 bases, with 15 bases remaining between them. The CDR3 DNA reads TGTGCCAGCAAGCCCTCAGGGTCTACGAACACCGGGGAGCTGTTTTTT. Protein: CASKPSGSTNTGELFF.

The CDR3: CASSSRTRNTEAFF. The CDR3 DNA follows: TGTGCCAGCAGCTCTCGGACAAGGAACACTGAAGCTTTCTTT. The gene calls are TRBV7-2 and TRBJ1-1; TRBD1 is a possible D gene (5 bases). The germline V gene has CDR1 SGHTA and CDR2 FQGNSA. Between the trimmed V and J ends, which lost 4 bases and 1 base, there was a span of 10 bases. CDR3 length: 14 amino acids.

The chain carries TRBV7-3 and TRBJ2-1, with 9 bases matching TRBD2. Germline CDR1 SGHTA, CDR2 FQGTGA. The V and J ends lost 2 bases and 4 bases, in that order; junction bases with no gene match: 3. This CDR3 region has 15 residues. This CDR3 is CASSLWTSDYNEQFF. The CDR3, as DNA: TGTGCCAGCAGCTTATGGACTAGCGATTACAATGAGCAGTTCTTC.

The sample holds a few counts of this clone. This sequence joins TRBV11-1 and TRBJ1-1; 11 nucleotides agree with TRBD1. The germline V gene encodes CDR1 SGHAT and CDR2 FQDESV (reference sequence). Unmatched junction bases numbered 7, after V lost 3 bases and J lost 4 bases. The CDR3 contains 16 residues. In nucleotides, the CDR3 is TGTGCCAGCAGCTTCTTAGGGACAGGGGGAAGCACTGAAGCTTTCTTT. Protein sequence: CASSFLGTGGSTEAFF. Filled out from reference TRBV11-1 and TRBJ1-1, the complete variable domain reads EAEVAQSPRYKITEKSQAVAFWCDPISGHATLYWYRQILGQGPELLVQFQDESVVDDSQLPKDRFSAERLKGVDSTLKIQPAELGDSAMYLCASSFLGTGGSTEAFFGQGTRLTVV.

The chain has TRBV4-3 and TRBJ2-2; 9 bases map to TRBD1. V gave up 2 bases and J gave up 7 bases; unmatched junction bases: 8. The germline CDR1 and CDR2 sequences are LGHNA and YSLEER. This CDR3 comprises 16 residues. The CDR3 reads CASSQMTGGKDGELFF. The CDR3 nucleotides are TGCGCCAGCAGCCAAATGACAGGGGGAAAGGACGGGGAGCTGTTTTTT.

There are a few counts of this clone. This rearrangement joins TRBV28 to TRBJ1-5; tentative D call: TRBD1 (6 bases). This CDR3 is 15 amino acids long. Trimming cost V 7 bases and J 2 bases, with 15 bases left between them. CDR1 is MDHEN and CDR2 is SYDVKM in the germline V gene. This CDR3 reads CASNDRWSGNQPQHF. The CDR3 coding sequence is TGTGCCAGCAATGACAGGTGGTCGGGCAATCAGCCCCAGCATTTT.

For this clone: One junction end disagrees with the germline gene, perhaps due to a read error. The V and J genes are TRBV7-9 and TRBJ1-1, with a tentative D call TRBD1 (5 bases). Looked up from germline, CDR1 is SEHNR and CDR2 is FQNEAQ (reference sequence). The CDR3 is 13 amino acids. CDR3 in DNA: TGTTCCAGCAGCCCGGACATGAACACTGAAGCTTTCTTT. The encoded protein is CSSSPDMNTEAFF.

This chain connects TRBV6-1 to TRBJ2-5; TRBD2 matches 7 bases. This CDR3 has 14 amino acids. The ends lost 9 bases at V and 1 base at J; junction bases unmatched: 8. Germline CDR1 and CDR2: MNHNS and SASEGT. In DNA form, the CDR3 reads TGTGCCAGTGAGAGCGGGGCCATCCAAGAGACCCAGTACTTC. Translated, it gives CASESGAIQETQYF.

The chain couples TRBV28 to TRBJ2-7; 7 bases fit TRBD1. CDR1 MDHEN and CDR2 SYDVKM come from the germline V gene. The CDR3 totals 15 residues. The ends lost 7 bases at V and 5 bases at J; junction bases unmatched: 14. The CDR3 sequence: CASTQDLGQLNEQYF. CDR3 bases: TGTGCCAGCACCCAAGATTTGGGACAGTTGAACGAGCAGTACTTC.